A selection of T cell receptor beta chains follows, all from one sample in a study of TIL therapy for anti-PD-1-resistant metastatic lung cancer. Profiled with immunoSEQ multiplex PCR; TCRdb holds only in-frame clones, not every one. The sample contains approximately 17,000 clones, about 80% of which appear only once. Material: blood, obtained at baseline. The receptors stem from a person between 25 and 79 years old with non-small cell lung cancer. Each CDR3 is given with its conserved first and last residue. D genes are given only for firm matches. The size entry is marked missing in some rows and otherwise reads once, few, many or a size class.

cdr3_length,clone_size,d_call,v_call,j_call,cdr3_aa,cdr3_nt
15,-,TRBD1,TRBV4-1,TRBJ1-2,CASSSPGQGGYGYTF,TGCGCCAGCAGTTCTCCGGGACAGGGGGGCTATGGCTACACCTTC
13,few,-,TRBV29-1,TRBJ1-1,CSFVRQSAPEAFF,TGCAGCTTCGTAAGACAGTCGGCGCCCGAAGCTTTCTTT
15,-,TRBD2,TRBV9,TRBJ2-3,CASSARAGGKDTQYF,TGTGCCAGCAGCGCCCGAGCGGGGGGGAAAGATACGCAGTATTTT
14,-,-,TRBV5-1,TRBJ1-4,CASSPGIGVEKLFF,TGCGCCAGCAGCCCGGGCATCGGCGTTGAAAAACTGTTTTTT
14,-,-,TRBV7-6,TRBJ2-7,CASSPWSTSYEQYF,TGTGCCAGCAGCCCCTGGTCTACCTCCTACGAGCAGTACTTC
13,large,-,TRBV14,TRBJ2-7,CASSQAGGYEQYF,TGTGCCAGCAGCCAAGCCGGAGGCTACGAGCAGTACTTC
17,-,-,TRBV7-2,TRBJ1-3,CASAGPGGVPSGNTIYF,TGTGCCAGCGCCGGCCCTGGGGGTGTCCCCTCTGGAAACACCATATATTTT
15,-,TRBD1,TRBV28,TRBJ2-7,CASSFPGQGYTEQYF,TGTGCCAGCAGTTTTCCGGGACAGGGGTACACCGAGCAGTACTTC
15,-,TRBD2,TRBV6-4,TRBJ2-3,CASSDSLAGADTQYF,TGTGCCAGCAGTGACTCGCTAGCGGGGGCAGATACGCAGTATTTT
16,-,TRBD2,TRBV7-3,TRBJ2-1,CASSLSPGLGYNEQFF,TGTGCCAGCAGCTTAAGTCCGGGACTAGGGTACAATGAGCAGTTCTTC
16,-,TRBD1,TRBV14,TRBJ2-1,CASSQRDRVGYNEQFF,TGTGCCAGCAGCCAACGAGACAGGGTCGGCTACAATGAGCAGTTCTTC
15,few,TRBD2,TRBV15,TRBJ2-5,CATRGKREAQETQYF,TGTGCCACCAGAGGAAAGCGGGAGGCCCAAGAGACCCAGTACTTC
17,once,-,TRBV7-9,TRBJ1-4,CASSFGVSPVGREKLFF,TGTGCCAGCAGCTTCGGCGTTTCCCCCGTCGGGAGGGAAAAACTGTTTTTT
16,-,-,TRBV25-1,TRBJ1-2,CASSGAFKTGYYGYTF,TGTGCCAGCAGTGGAGCTTTTAAGACAGGTTACTATGGCTACACCTTC
15,-,TRBD1,TRBV11-2,TRBJ2-5,CASSSTGGFQETQYF,TGTGCCAGCAGCTCGACAGGGGGTTTCCAAGAGACCCAGTACTTC
14,-,-,TRBV18,TRBJ1-1,CASSRQESNTEAFF,TGTGCCAGCTCACGTCAGGAGTCAAACACTGAAGCTTTCTTT
16,-,-,TRBV3-1/TRBV3-2,TRBJ2-1,CASSQDVARGRNEQFF,TGTGCCAGCAGCCAAGATGTGGCCAGGGGGAGGAATGAGCAGTTCTTC
12,-,-,TRBV10-2,TRBJ1-1,CASSGGQPEAFF,TGCGCCAGCAGTGGAGGACAGCCCGAAGCTTTCTTT
16,-,TRBD1,TRBV6-4,TRBJ2-3,CASSDTTGGGRDTQYF,TGTGCCAGCAGTGACACCACAGGGGGCGGCCGGGATACGCAGTATTTT
16,-,TRBD1,TRBV19,TRBJ1-4,CASSISAGGLWEKLFF,TGTGCCAGTAGTATAAGCGCAGGGGGACTGTGGGAAAAACTGTTTTTT
12,-,-,TRBV19,TRBJ1-3,CASSTGGNTIYF,TGTGCCAGTAGTACAGGGGGAAACACCATATATTTT
13,-,-,TRBV9,TRBJ1-2,CASRSGGLHGYTF,TGTGCCAGCAGGTCCGGGGGGCTGCATGGCTACACCTTC
17,-,TRBD1,TRBV30,TRBJ1-2,CAWSLRDRGRPGYGYTF,TGTGCCTGGAGCCTCCGGGACAGGGGGCGGCCGGGCTATGGCTACACCTTC
15,-,-,TRBV4-2,TRBJ2-1,CASNPGAGPTNEQFF,TGTGCCAGCAACCCCGGGGCAGGACCGACCAATGAGCAGTTCTTC
15,-,TRBD2,TRBV11-3,TRBJ2-3,CASSRRAGSTDTQYF,TGTGCCAGCAGCCGGAGAGCGGGGAGCACAGATACGCAGTATTTT
12,-,-,TRBV28,TRBJ2-7,CASLGAFYEQYF,TGTGCCAGCCTCGGGGCATTCTACGAGCAGTACTTC
13,-,-,TRBV5-4,TRBJ2-3,CASSLTGPDTQYF,TGTGCCAGCAGCTTGACGGGCCCCGATACGCAGTATTTT
20,-,TRBD1,TRBV6-1,TRBJ2-1,CASSERWTGPLSYLNNEQFF,TGTGCCAGCAGTGAAAGGTGGACAGGGCCTCTATCCTACTTAAACAATGAGCAGTTCTTC